Below are 8 T cell receptor beta chains sequenced from a single sample in a study of OX40 agonist ivuxolimab in advanced cancers. TCRdb's table, derived via immunoSEQ multiplex PCR, lists solely in-frame clones and lacks some. The table includes around 68,000 clones, approximately 90% detected once. The sequences come from CD4+ or CD8+ T cells sorted from blood, collected in a trial of the OX40 agonist ivuxolimab. The receptors were gathered from an adult with an advanced solid tumor such as melanoma, head and neck, liver or kidney cancer.

The V call is TRBV5-1, the J call TRBJ2-3; a weak D match, TRBD1 (6 bases). Germline V gene sequence: CDR1 SGHRS, CDR2 YFSETQ. The CDR3 has 12 residues. Trimming took 6 bases from V and 6 from J, leaving 11 bases between them. CDR3 DNA sequence: TGCGCCAGCACGACAGGATCCGATACGCAGTATTTT. Its protein is CASTTGSDTQYF.

The chain couples TRBV5-1 to TRBJ2-7, with 10 bases that match TRBD1. There are 16 residues in the CDR3. Germline V gene lookup returns CDR1 SGHRS and CDR2 YFSETQ. With V trimmed by 4 bases and J by 2 bases, 9 bases remained unmatched. The DNA of the CDR3 is TGCGCCAGCAGCGCTGAAGGGACAGGGGTACCCTACGAGCAGTACTTC. Its translation: CASSAEGTGVPYEQYF. Combining the CDR3 with reference TRBV5-1 and TRBJ2-7 gives the whole variable domain KAGVTQTPRYLIKTRGQQVTLSCSPISGHRSVSWYQQTPGQGLQFLFEYFSETQRNKGNFPGRFSGRQFSNSRSEMNVSTLELGDSALYLCASSAEGTGVPYEQYFGPGTRLTVT.

The sample holds one count of this clone. The J gene is TRBJ2-7, the V gene TRBV9, with 8 bases matching TRBD1. The junction had 9 bases not matched to a gene; V was cut back by 3 bases and J by 4 bases. The germline V gene encodes CDR1 SGDLS and CDR2 YYNGEE. This CDR3 contains 15 residues. The CDR3 protein is CASSAQGEPSYEQYF. The CDR3 DNA reads TGTGCCAGCAGCGCACAGGGGGAGCCCTCATACGAGCAGTACTTC.

The genes are TRBV5-1 and TRBJ2-1; D might be TRBD2 (6 bases). Looked up from germline, CDR1 is SGHRS and CDR2 is YFSETQ. V was pared by 3 bases and J by 3 bases, with 16 bases between. The CDR3 runs to 16 residues. The CDR3 DNA sequence: TGCGCCAGCAGCTGGGAGGCAAGCGACTTCTACAATGAGCAGTTCTTC. This codes for CASSWEASDFYNEQFF.

The V gene is TRBV7-8, the J gene TRBJ1-3; no clear D. The germline V and J ends were trimmed by 1 base and 1 base, with 5 bases remaining between them. The germline V gene encodes CDR1 SGHVS and CDR2 FQNEAQ. This CDR3 comprises 14 residues. The CDR3 loop is CASSLGFSGNTIYF. The CDR3 DNA reads as TGTGCCAGCAGCTTAGGGTTTTCTGGAAACACCATATATTTT.

The chain is built from TRBV5-4 and TRBJ1-6; D is possibly TRBD1 (5 bases). The V end lost 4 bases, the J end lost 5 bases, and 13 bases lay between the germline ends. Germline CDR1 is SGHNT and CDR2 is YYREEE (reference sequence). CDR3 size: 15 residues. Here the CDR3 reads CASSRDSLNNSPLHF. In DNA, the CDR3 is TGTGCCAGCAGCAGAGACAGCCTAAATAATTCACCCCTCCACTTT.

The chain carries TRBV16 and TRBJ2-3, with unresolved D. The CDR3 is made up of 15 amino acids. V shed 4 bases and J shed 2 bases, with 13 bases lying between them. CDR1 is KGHSY, CDR2 FQNENV, per germline. The CDR3 loop reads CASSPSSRNTDTQYF. Here the CDR3 DNA reads TGTGCCAGCAGCCCCTCGTCGCGCAACACAGATACGCAGTATTTT.

The J gene is TRBJ2-3, the V gene TRBV30; 9 nucleotides match TRBD1. Germline-derived CDR1 and CDR2 are GTSNPN and SVGIG (reference sequence). V trimming: 5 bases; J trimming: 3 bases; junction bases outside the gene matches: 9. The CDR3 length is 15 residues. CDR3 in DNA: TGTGCCTGGGAGTTCCGGGACAGGGCAACAGATACGCAGTATTTT. Translating it yields CAWEFRDRATDTQYF.